The clone carrying this T cell receptor beta chain was recorded at least ten times. Its antigen is still unknown. Regarding treatment: oral pan-JAK inhibitor, 5-10 mg twice daily. The germline CDR1 and CDR2 sequences are MRHNA and SNTAGT. Trimming pared 4 bases from V and 0 bases from J, leaving 7 bases between. The CDR3 has 14 amino acids. The data are from a study of CD8+ T cells in alopecia areata. At the level of the study: Treated individuals took tofacitinib by mouth, 5 to 10 mg twice daily.

As the sequencing template, cDNA was produced by extracting RNA and reverse transcribing it. Assay used: immunoSEQ multiplex PCR; TCRdb lists only in-frame clones, some missing. The sample records roughly 200,000 clones, less than 50% being singletons. Whole-study findings and limits: Greater clonality was observed in lesional scalp samples, especially alopecia totalis/universalis, versus normal scalp.

The rearrangement uses TRBV6-4 and TRBJ2-1; D is ambiguous. The receptor's source is a human donor with alopecia areata. Sequencing used CD4+ T cells sorted from blood, obtained between weeks 36 and 40, from a patient treated with tofacitinib. The CDR3 coding sequence is TGTGCCAGCAGTGCCGAAAGCTCCTACAATGAGCAGTTCTTC. Protein: CASSAESSYNEQFF.